The 24 T cell receptor beta chains presented below share a single source sample, sequenced in a study of beta chain features in type 1 diabetes. Study-wide results and limits: Shorter TCRB CDR3s, moderately but significantly so, marked every one of the four CD4+ subsets in Type 1 diabetes patients.

Isolated RNA was reverse transcribed in full, so expressed TCRB transcripts were sequenced. Sequencing used immunoSEQ multiplex PCR; TCRdb keeps in-frame clones, though not all of them. This table has under 300,000 clones, roughly 14% appearing once. Their specific antigens are unknown. Sequenced sample: naive CD4+ T cells from blood. The receptor source for this set is a man aged 25-45 years with type 1 diabetes.

The chain is built from TRBV5-4 and TRBJ2-2; TRBD1 is a possible D gene (5 bases). The V gene lost 4 bases and the J gene lost 3 bases, with 7 bases spanning the gap. The CDR3 sequence is 13 residues long. In germline, CDR1 is SGHNT, CDR2 YYREEE (reference sequence). CDR3 coding DNA: TGTGCCAGCAGCCGCAGGGACACCGGGGAGCTGTTTTTT. Translating it yields CASSRRDTGELFF.

This clone was detected only a few times. This chain connects TRBV19 to TRBJ2-7, with D possibly matching TRBD2 (6 bases). Trimming left V 3 bases short and J 0 bases short, with 9 bases between. This CDR3 has 14 amino acids. The germline CDR1 and CDR2 sequences are LNHDA and SQIVND (reference sequence). The CDR3, as DNA: TGTGCCAGTAGTATGGCACTAGCCTCCTACGAGCAGTACTTC. It is translated as CASSMALASYEQYF. The entire variable domain, with the rest obtained from reference TRBV19 and TRBJ2-7, is as follows: DGGITQSPKYLFRKEGQNVTLSCEQNLNHDAMYWYRQDPGQGLRLIYYSQIVNDFQKGDIAEGYSVSREKKESFPLTVTSAQKNPTAFYLCASSMALASYEQYFGPGTRLTVT.

This clone has just a few counts. Different DNA sequences within this sample yield the same CDR3. The CDR3 sequence is CASSATGNTEAFF. CDR3 DNA: TGTGCCAGCAGTGCAACAGGGAACACTGAAGCTTTCTTT. The chain recombines TRBV6-1 with TRBJ1-1, with D perhaps TRBD1 (5 bases). Germline V gene sequence: CDR1 MNHNS, CDR2 SASEGT. V shed 4 bases and J shed 1 base, with 7 bases lying between them. This CDR3 region has 13 residues.

About this clone: Other DNA sequences within the sample encode an identical CDR3. The rearrangement uses TRBV2 and TRBJ1-5; 9 nucleotides align to TRBD1. V was pared by 3 bases and J by 5 bases, with 5 bases of the junction left unmatched. Germline V gene data show CDR1 as SNHLY and CDR2 as FYNNEI. This CDR3 has 15 amino acids. The CDR3 DNA follows: TGTGCCAGCAGTGAGGACAGGGGCAGGCATCAGCCCCAGCATTTT. This gives the protein CASSEDRGRHQPQHF.

This clone has a handful of counts. The rearrangement joins TRBV5-1 to TRBJ1-2; D is perhaps TRBD1 (6 bases). This CDR3 region has 14 residues. CDR1 is SGHRS and CDR2 is YFSETQ in the germline V gene. V lost 4 bases and J lost 0, with 10 bases in between. CDR3 DNA: TGCGCCAGCAGCCCACAGGGAACTAACTATGGCTACACCTTC. Translation: CASSPQGTNYGYTF.

The gene calls are TRBV10-1 and TRBJ2-3; TRBD2 matches at 10 bases. Germline assignment: CDR1 WNHNN and CDR2 SYGVQD (reference sequence). The CDR3 sequence is 17 residues long. V lost 2 bases, J lost 4 bases, and 9 bases stayed unmatched. DNA for the CDR3: TGCGCCAGCAGTGAGAGCCCAGCGGGGGGGCTAGCAGATACGCAGTATTTT. Translated, it gives CASSESPAGGLADTQYF.

This clone was counted a few times. The chain is built from TRBV9 and TRBJ2-5; D is perhaps TRBD2 (5 bases). Germline CDR1 SGDLS, CDR2 YYNGEE. CDR3 length: 14 amino acids. V was pared by 2 bases and J by 5 bases, with 13 bases between. This chain's CDR3 is CASSVSGEMETQYF. The CDR3 DNA is TGTGCCAGCAGCGTGTCTGGGGAGATGGAGACCCAGTACTTC.

This clone was seen a few times. The chain links TRBV2 to TRBJ1-3; D is unresolved. CDR3 length: 15 amino acids. V lost 1 base, J lost 0 bases, and 7 bases lay in between. Germline V CDR1 and CDR2: SNHLY, FYNNEI. The DNA for the CDR3 is TGTGCCAGCAGTGAAGGGCGGGACTCTGGAAACACCATATATTTT. It codes for CASSEGRDSGNTIYF.

This clone was counted between two and nine times. This sequence joins TRBV6-4 and TRBJ2-1, with 11 bases fitting TRBD2. The CDR3 runs to 12 residues. The V segment lost 11 bases and the J segment 10 bases; nucleotides outside the gene matches: 7. The germline gives CDR1 MRHNA, CDR2 SNTAGT. CDR3 in amino acids: CASSSGRPEQFF. The CDR3, as DNA: TGTGCCTCCTCTAGCGGGAGGCCCGAGCAGTTCTTC.

The chain recombines TRBV30 with TRBJ2-7; the D is unclear. CDR3 size: 12 residues. CDR1 is GTSNPN, CDR2 SVGIG, per germline (reference sequence). The germline V and J ends were trimmed by 5 bases and 5 bases, with 13 bases remaining between them. The chain's CDR3 is CAWAVQVDEQYF. DNA for the CDR3: TGTGCCTGGGCCGTCCAGGTGGACGAGCAGTACTTC.

This clone has just a few counts. The rearrangement links TRBV19 to TRBJ2-5, with D possibly TRBD1 on 5 matching bases. Per germline, CDR1 LNHDA and CDR2 SQIVND (reference sequence). V was cut by 4 bases and J by 3 bases, with 9 bases left in between. CDR3 size: 13 residues. CDR3: CASSNPREETQYF. The CDR3 DNA reads TGTGCCAGTAGTAACCCCAGGGAAGAGACCCAGTACTTC.

J is TRBJ2-6 and V is TRBV11-2, with a weak D call TRBD1 (5 bases). Looked up from germline, CDR1 is SGHAT and CDR2 is FQNNGV. The CDR3 is made up of 16 amino acids. V was shortened by 4 bases and J by 4 bases, with 14 bases between the two germline ends. As DNA, the CDR3 is TGTGCCAGCAGCTCCCAGTGGGGCTACGGGGCCAACGTCCTGACTTTC. Translated, it gives CASSSQWGYGANVLTF.

This clone was detected a few times. The CDR3 spells CASSLGLRDRGHEQYF. The CDR3 DNA sequence: TGTGCCAGCAGCTTAGGACTTCGGGACAGGGGTCACGAGCAGTACTTC. The J gene is TRBJ2-7, the V gene TRBV7-9; TRBD1 agrees at 10 bases. V trimming: 1 base; J trimming: 5 bases; junction bases outside the gene matches: 8. Germline CDR1 reads SEHNR; CDR2 reads FQNEAQ (reference sequence). This CDR3 has 16 amino acids.

V gene TRBV13 combines with J gene TRBJ1-6; 8 nucleotides match TRBD1. Germline lookup yields CDR1 PRHDT and CDR2 FYEKMQ (reference sequence). V was pared by 5 bases and J by 8 bases, with 8 bases of the junction left unmatched. This CDR3 is built from 15 residues. The DNA of the CDR3 is TGTGCCAGCAGCGAAGACAGGGGAGGGGATTCACCCCTCCACTTT. It codes for CASSEDRGGDSPLHF.

The chain is built from TRBV4-1 and TRBJ2-7; 9 bases match TRBD1. This CDR3 is built from 15 residues. Germline V lookup: CDR1 MGHRA, CDR2 YSYEKL. V was clipped by 3 bases and J by 5 bases; unmatched bases: 8. The CDR3, as DNA: TGCGCCAGCAGCCAGACCGGACAGGGGAGGAACGAGCAGTACTTC. Amino acid sequence: CASSQTGQGRNEQYF.

In its sample, this clone was seen a few times. The CDR3 loop reads CASVSDNRDTQYF. In nucleotides, the CDR3 is TGTGCCAGCGTTTCCGACAACCGGGATACGCAGTATTTT. The chain recombines TRBV6-5 with TRBJ2-3; unclear D gene. V lost 8 bases and J 6 bases, leaving 15 bases between the germline ends. The CDR3 runs to 13 residues. Germline V CDR1 and CDR2: MNHEY, SVGAGI.

This clone was recorded a few times. V gene TRBV2 combines with J gene TRBJ1-1; D perhaps matches TRBD1 (5 bases). V was clipped by 3 bases and J by 11 bases, with 16 bases between them. There are 13 residues in the CDR3. From germline, CDR1 is SNHLY and CDR2 FYNNEI. The CDR3 nucleotides read TGTGCCAGCAGTGAGAGACAGCCCTTGGTGGCTTTCTTT. This encodes CASSERQPLVAFF.

This clone turned up a few times. The rearrangement links TRBV10-2 to TRBJ2-5; TRBD2 might be the D (7 bases). Germline CDR1 is WSHSY and CDR2 is SAAADI. V was pared by 6 bases and J by 2 bases, with 19 bases between. The CDR3 extends over 16 amino acids. CDR3 in DNA: TGCGCCAGCAGGCTCCTGGCAGGGAGGGGGCAAGAGACCCAGTACTTC. This translates into CASRLLAGRGQETQYF.

This clone was detected a few times. The CDR3 protein is CASRPLWVLAGVGNEQFF. The CDR3 nucleotides are TGTGCCAGCAGACCCCTGTGGGTACTAGCGGGAGTGGGCAATGAGCAGTTCTTC. The chain links TRBV11-2 to TRBJ2-1; TRBD2 matches 11 bases. Germline CDR1 reads SGHAT; CDR2 reads FQNNGV. Germline trimming cut 6 bases from V and 6 bases from J; bases unmatched to any gene: 16. The CDR3 length is 18 residues.

This clone was seen only a few times. The gene calls are TRBV5-1 and TRBJ2-5; 7 bases are a match to TRBD1. V shed 6 bases and J 5 bases; nucleotides not matched to a gene: 7. The CDR3 is 13 amino acids. Germline CDR1 reads SGHRS; CDR2 reads YFSETQ. The CDR3 DNA is TGCGCCAGCAACACAGGGGCGGTGGAGACCCAGTACTTC. Translated, it gives CASNTGAVETQYF.

This clone was picked up a small number of times. The sample holds other DNA sequences that translate to the same CDR3. The chain couples TRBV29-1 to TRBJ2-5; 9 bases line up with TRBD1. This CDR3 region has 13 residues. From germline, CDR1 is SQVTM and CDR2 ANQGSEA. V lost 4 bases and J lost 4; bases outside the gene matches: 4. This CDR3 is CSVGGQGGETQYF. CDR3 nucleotides: TGCAGCGTTGGGGGACAGGGCGGAGAGACCCAGTACTTC.

The V gene is TRBV7-2, the J gene TRBJ2-7; the D gene is possibly TRBD1 (6 bases). Germline-derived CDR1 and CDR2 are SGHTA and FQGNSA. This CDR3 spans 12 amino acids. V shed 8 bases and J shed 1 base, with 9 bases lying between them. CDR3 amino acids: CASRDTSYEQYF. Here the CDR3 DNA reads TGTGCCAGCCGGGACACATCCTACGAGCAGTACTTC. The full variable domain, its missing parts supplied by reference TRBV7-2 and TRBJ2-7, is GAGVSQSPSNKVTEKGKDVELRCDPISGHTALYWYRQSLGQGLEFLIYFQGNSAPDKSGLPSDRFSAERTGGSVSTLTIQRTQQEDSAVYLCASRDTSYEQYFGPGTRLTVT.

This chain joins TRBV19 and TRBJ2-1, with TRBD2 matching over 9 bases. The CDR3 is 16 residues long. Germline V gives CDR1 LNHDA, CDR2 SQIVND (reference sequence). The V and J ends lost 5 bases and 4 bases, in that order; junction bases with no gene match: 9. In DNA, the CDR3 is TGTGCCAGTAGTCAAAACCTAGCGGGACCTTACAATGAGCAGTTCTTC. Its translation is CASSQNLAGPYNEQFF.

The gene calls are TRBV5-1 and TRBJ2-5; no reliable D call. From germline, CDR1 is SGHRS and CDR2 YFSETQ. V lost 1 base, J lost 2 bases, and 9 bases lay in between. The CDR3 is 14 amino acids. The CDR3 is CASSLYVGQETQYF. For the CDR3, the DNA is TGCGCCAGCAGCTTGTATGTCGGTCAAGAGACCCAGTACTTC.